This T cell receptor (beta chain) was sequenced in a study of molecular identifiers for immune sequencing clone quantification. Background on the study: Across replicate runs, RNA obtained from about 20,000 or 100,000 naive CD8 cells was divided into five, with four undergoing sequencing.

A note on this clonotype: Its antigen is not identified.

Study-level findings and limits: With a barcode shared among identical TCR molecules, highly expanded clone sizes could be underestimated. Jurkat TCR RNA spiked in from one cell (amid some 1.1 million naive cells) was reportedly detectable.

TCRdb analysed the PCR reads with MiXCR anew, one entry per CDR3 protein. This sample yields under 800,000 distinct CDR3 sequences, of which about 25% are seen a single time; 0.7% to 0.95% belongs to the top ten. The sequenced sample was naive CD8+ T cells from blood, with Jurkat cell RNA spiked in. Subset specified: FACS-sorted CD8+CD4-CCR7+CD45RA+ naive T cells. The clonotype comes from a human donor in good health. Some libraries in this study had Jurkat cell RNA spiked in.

CDR3 bases: TGTGCCGGCGGCAGTCCGGGACAGGGGAGTGAAAAACTGTTTTTT. Its protein is CAGGSPGQGSEKLFF. This chain joins TRBV12-3 or TRBV12-4 and TRBJ1-4; 10 bases match TRBD1. J lost 7 bases, V lost 11 bases, and 13 bases had no gene match. The length of the CDR3 is 15 residues.